The clone carrying this T cell receptor (beta chain) was seen many times. This sample was taken from a study of identical twins. This CDR3 region has 13 residues. Trimming left V 6 bases short and J 0 bases short, with 9 bases between. Germline lookup yields CDR1 MGHRA and CDR2 YSYEKL. MiXCR, applied by TCRdb to the 5' RACE reads, yields one record per CDR3 protein. Among over 250,000 distinct CDR3 sequences, roughly 10% were seen once, and the ten largest hold around 7.1%. The same sample was also studied in work on yellow fever vaccine responses in identical twins.

The receptor comes from a woman between 18 and 30 years old in good health. V gene TRBV4-1 combines with J gene TRBJ2-7; D is unresolved. The sequenced sample consisted of CD8+ T cells sorted from blood. The CDR3 DNA is TGCGCCAGCAGGGCCGAGAGCTCCTACGAGCAGTACTTC. Amino acids: CASRAESSYEQYF.